The 24 T cell receptor beta chains below all came from one sample that was sequenced in a study of shared clonotypes between healthy human individuals. Generated by immunoSEQ multiplex PCR, the TCRdb table keeps only in-frame clones and is missing some. The sample holds a few million clones, approximately 90% seen once. Sequencing was carried out using naive CD4+ T cells sorted from blood. The subset denotes: CD45RA+ positively selected. These receptors originate from a young man in good health.

The J gene is TRBJ2-7, the V gene TRBV5-1; 12 bases match TRBD1. Germline V gene sequence: CDR1 SGHRS, CDR2 YFSETQ. The ends lost 1 base at V and 7 bases at J; junction bases unmatched: 9. The CDR3 is 16 amino acids. The CDR3 DNA is TGCGCCAGCAGCTTGCTAATGGGACAGGGGGCCCCGGAGCAGTACTTC. Its protein is CASSLLMGQGAPEQYF.

In DNA form, the CDR3 reads TGCGCCAGCACAAGGGAAGGAGCTAATGAAAAACTGTTTTTT. Translated: CASTREGANEKLFF. The chain has TRBV5-1 and TRBJ1-4; D remains unclear. Germline CDR1 reads SGHRS; CDR2 reads YFSETQ. This CDR3 has 14 residues. Between the trimmed V and J ends, which lost 6 bases and 3 bases, there was a span of 12 bases.

The chain carries TRBV4-2 and TRBJ2-1; TRBD2 agrees at 10 bases. CDR3 length equals 15 residues. V lost 4 bases and J lost 4; bases outside the gene matches: 4. CDR1 is LGHNA and CDR2 is YNFKEQ in the germline V gene. The CDR3 protein is CASSPSSGGYNEQFF. The CDR3 region has the DNA TGTGCCAGCAGCCCGTCTAGCGGGGGATACAATGAGCAGTTCTTC.

V and J are TRBV30 and TRBJ2-7; D is unclear. This CDR3 has 15 residues. V shed 3 bases and J shed 0 bases, with 15 bases lying between them. Germline V gene lookup returns CDR1 GTSNPN and CDR2 SVGIG (reference sequence). This CDR3 is CAWSRYALPSYEQYF. CDR3 nucleotide sequence: TGTGCCTGGAGCCGTTATGCCCTTCCCTCCTACGAGCAGTACTTC.

The chain employs TRBV18 and TRBJ2-7; unclear D gene. The CDR3 is 13 amino acids. Germline CDR1 and CDR2: KGHSH and LQKENI. Trimming left V 6 bases short and J 0 bases short, with 9 bases between. The CDR3 is CASSAVSSYEQYF. CDR3 DNA sequence: TGTGCCAGCTCCGCAGTAAGCTCCTACGAGCAGTACTTC.

This clone was detected only a few times. The chain is built from TRBV7-2 and TRBJ1-6; D not certain. CDR3 length: 14 residues. The V gene lost 1 base and the J gene lost 9 bases, with 10 bases spanning the gap. Germline CDR1 SGHTA, CDR2 FQGNSA. The CDR3 DNA reads TGTGCCAGCAGCTTAGACTTGGGCAGTTCACCCCTCCACTTT. Protein sequence: CASSLDLGSSPLHF.

As regards this clone: The identical CDR3 is also encoded by other nucleotide sequences in the sample. The gene calls are TRBV28 and TRBJ2-2; 7 positions agree with TRBD1. This CDR3 is 14 amino acids long. CDR1 MDHEN and CDR2 SYDVKM come from the germline V gene. J was trimmed by 5 bases and V by 4 bases; bases with no gene match: 4. CDR3 in amino acids: CASSSTGDTGELFF. The CDR3 DNA sequence: TGTGCCAGCAGTTCTACAGGGGATACCGGGGAGCTGTTTTTT.

This chain joins TRBV9 and TRBJ2-2; TRBD2 aligns across 13 bases. The CDR3 covers 17 residues. V dropped 1 base and J dropped 4; count of bases not matched to a gene: 4. Looked up from germline, CDR1 is SGDLS and CDR2 is YYNGEE. The CDR3, as DNA: TGTGCCAGCAGCGTAACTAGCGGGGGGGCCACCACCGGGGAGCTGTTTTTT. It yields the protein CASSVTSGGATTGELFF.

The V gene is TRBV19, the J gene TRBJ2-4, with 9 bases identical to TRBD1. This CDR3 has 21 residues. Trimming cost V 5 bases and J 0 bases; bases outside gene matches: 20. Germline V gene lookup returns CDR1 LNHDA and CDR2 SQIVND (reference sequence). The chain's CDR3 is CASSSTRPDRGEALAKNIQYF. The CDR3 DNA reads TGTGCCAGTAGTTCAACTAGACCGGACAGGGGAGAGGCTCTAGCCAAAAACATTCAGTACTTC.

This chain links TRBV30 with TRBJ2-7; D is unclear. Germline CDR1 is GTSNPN and CDR2 is SVGIG (reference sequence). V was trimmed by 0 bases and J by 7 bases, leaving 16 bases between them. This CDR3 is built from 14 residues. The CDR3 reads CAWSVVIPPTEQYF. The CDR3 region has the DNA TGTGCCTGGAGTGTAGTAATTCCCCCTACGGAGCAGTACTTC.

This chain joins TRBV7-9 and TRBJ2-7; a possible D gene is TRBD1 (6 bases). The CDR3 runs 15 residues. From germline, CDR1 is SEHNR and CDR2 FQNEAQ (reference sequence). With 3 bases removed from V and 2 bases from J, the gap between germline ends came to 14 bases. CDR3 residues: CASSFRGPIAYEQYF. DNA of the CDR3: TGTGCCAGCAGCTTCAGGGGACCGATCGCCTACGAGCAGTACTTC.

The chain recombines TRBV4-2 with TRBJ2-1; the match to TRBD2 covers 10 bases. There are 17 residues in the CDR3. Trimming took 1 base from V and 4 from J; bases not matched to a gene: 7. CDR1 is LGHNA and CDR2 is YNFKEQ in the germline V gene. CDR3: CASSQGPSSGGYNEQFF. CDR3 in DNA: TGTGCCAGCAGCCAAGGACCCTCTAGCGGGGGATACAATGAGCAGTTCTTC.

This clone has just one count. V usage is TRBV4-3 and J usage is TRBJ2-3; D not certain. Germline lookup yields CDR1 LGHNA and CDR2 YSLEER. The CDR3 runs to 16 residues. V lost 4 bases to trimming and J lost 5 bases, with 19 bases between them. DNA for the CDR3: TGCGCCAGCAGCCTTTCGGGTGGTAACTCCATAGATACGCAGTATTTT. It translates to CASSLSGGNSIDTQYF.

The chain links TRBV19 to TRBJ2-1, with 15 positions matching TRBD2. The CDR3 extends over 14 amino acids. The germline CDR1 and CDR2 sequences are LNHDA and SQIVND (reference sequence). V shed 5 bases, J shed 10 bases, and the junction held 3 bases outside the gene matches. CDR3 loop: CASSQGLAGGEQFF. The CDR3, as DNA: TGTGCCAGTAGTCAGGGACTAGCGGGAGGAGAGCAGTTCTTC.

The J gene is TRBJ1-1, the V gene TRBV6-1, with a weak D call TRBD1 (5 bases). Germline CDR1 reads MNHNS; CDR2 reads SASEGT. The germline V and J ends were trimmed by 5 bases and 8 bases, with 15 bases remaining between them. This CDR3 contains 13 residues. The CDR3 loop is CASSNHEGLEAFF. The DNA of the CDR3 is TGTGCCAGCAGTAACCACGAGGGGCTCGAAGCTTTCTTT.

In this sample, this clone turned up once. V is TRBV6-1 and J is TRBJ2-7; TRBD2 is a possible D gene (5 bases). The CDR3 loop spans 14 amino acids. V dropped 5 bases and J dropped 6 bases, with 17 bases sitting between them. Germline V gene sequence: CDR1 MNHNS, CDR2 SASEGT. CDR3 amino acids: CASSSWTPATEQYF. CDR3 in DNA: TGTGCCAGCAGTTCCTGGACTCCTGCGACCGAGCAGTACTTC.

At least ten counts were recorded for this clone. The rearrangement joins TRBV7-2 to TRBJ1-1; D not resolved. Trimming took off 1 base at V and 6 bases at J, with 9 bases between the two ends. CDR1 SGHTA and CDR2 FQGNSA come from the germline V gene. The CDR3 has 13 residues. CDR3 bases: TGTGCCAGCAGCTTAGATCTAACTGCTGAAGCTTTCTTT. Its translation: CASSLDLTAEAFF. Based on the CDR3 plus reference TRBV7-2 and TRBJ1-1, the full variable domain is GAGVSQSPSNKVTEKGKDVELRCDPISGHTALYWYRQSLGQGLEFLIYFQGNSAPDKSGLPSDRFSAERTGGSVSTLTIQRTQQEDSAVYLCASSLDLTAEAFFGQGTRLTVV.

Of note for this clone: It may be a read error: a sequence one base away is much more abundant. The chain employs TRBV7-2 and TRBJ2-2; D unclear. CDR3 length: 12 residues. CDR1 SGHTA and CDR2 FQGNSA come from the germline V gene. V was trimmed by 3 bases and J by 3 bases, leaving 2 bases between them. The CDR3 DNA sequence: TGTGCCAGCAGCTTCGACACCGGGGAGCTGTTTTTT. It encodes CASSFDTGELFF. Full variable domain (missing parts from reference TRBV7-2 and TRBJ2-2): GAGVSQSPSNKVTEKGKDVELRCDPISGHTALYWYRQSLGQGLEFLIYFQGNSAPDKSGLPSDRFSAERTGGSVSTLTIQRTQQEDSAVYLCASSFDTGELFFGEGSRLTVL.

The V gene is TRBV6-1, the J gene TRBJ2-3; 7 nucleotides agree with TRBD2. This CDR3 spans 16 amino acids. CDR1 MNHNS and CDR2 SASEGT come from the germline V gene. With 4 bases clipped from V and 0 bases from J, the junction kept 7 bases outside the gene matches. CDR3 DNA sequence: TGTGCCAGCAGTGTTCAGGGAGGGACTAGCACAGATACGCAGTATTTT. It is translated as CASSVQGGTSTDTQYF.

The rearrangement joins TRBV5-1 to TRBJ1-2; 9 nucleotides line up with TRBD1. Germline V gene lookup returns CDR1 SGHRS and CDR2 YFSETQ. The CDR3 is 13 residues long. Trimming at V came to 3 bases and at J to 8 bases, leaving 5 bases not matched to a gene. In DNA form, the CDR3 reads TGCGCCAGCAGCTCACAGGGGGCAGGGGGCTACACCTTC. The encoded protein is CASSSQGAGGYTF.

V is TRBV15 and J is TRBJ2-3, with unresolved D. Trimming pared 0 bases from V and 1 base from J, leaving 8 bases between. The CDR3 consists of 15 residues. The germline V gene has CDR1 LNHNV and CDR2 YYDKDF (reference sequence). The CDR3 sequence is CATSRDVPGTDTQYF. The CDR3 bases are TGTGCCACCAGCAGAGATGTCCCAGGCACAGATACGCAGTATTTT.

The chain joins TRBV19 to TRBJ2-5, with TRBD2 matching 15 bases. The CDR3 is 17 amino acids. V shed 7 bases, J shed 1 base, and the junction held 7 bases outside the gene matches. Germline V gene lookup returns CDR1 LNHDA and CDR2 SQIVND (reference sequence). In DNA, the CDR3 is TGTGCCAGTAATATTCGGGGACTAGCGGGAGGCCAAGAGACCCAGTACTTC. Its translation: CASNIRGLAGGQETQYF.

This rearrangement joins TRBV2 to TRBJ1-6; D possibly corresponds to TRBD1 (6 bases). Germline loops: CDR1 SNHLY, CDR2 FYNNEI. V lost 6 bases and J 10 bases, leaving 16 bases between the germline ends. The CDR3 consists of 14 residues. The CDR3 DNA reads TGTGCCAGCAGCTTACAGGGACCCCCGTCACCCCTCCACTTT. Its protein product is CASSLQGPPSPLHF.

V gene TRBV5-1 combines with J gene TRBJ1-1, with D hard to call. The germline V gene has CDR1 SGHRS and CDR2 YFSETQ. V gave up 4 bases and J gave up 0 bases, with 10 bases separating them. The CDR3 contains 14 residues. The chain's CDR3 is CASSRSDLNTEAFF. The CDR3 DNA is TGCGCCAGCAGCAGATCCGATCTGAACACTGAAGCTTTCTTT. The whole variable domain, filled in from reference TRBV5-1 and TRBJ1-1, reads KAGVTQTPRYLIKTRGQQVTLSCSPISGHRSVSWYQQTPGQGLQFLFEYFSETQRNKGNFPGRFSGRQFSNSRSEMNVSTLELGDSALYLCASSRSDLNTEAFFGQGTRLTVV.